Below, one T cell receptor beta chain is given with its context. The clone's antigen remains unknown. Base qualities are missing; no much larger clone stands one base away. The data stem from a study of T cell responses to AZD1222 COVID-19 vaccine (dated by TCRdb to the early 2020s). Regarding the research as a whole: TCR sequencing was performed for roughly 250 trial participants, of whom 200 to 220 were given two doses of AZD1222 and around 26 were given two doses of MenACWY control vaccine. Enrollment into the trials was organized by age into subgroups of 18-55, 56-69 and 70-plus years, and those subgroups contained approximately 160, 26 and 62 TCR-sequenced participants, respectively.

The CDR3 regions of human TCRbeta chains were analyzed by immunosequencing. For the original study's pipeline: TCRs in the repertoires were compared against a reference library of SARS-CoV-2-specific TCRs that had been generated with the MIRA antigen-specificity platform. Breadth meant the fraction of unique TCRs that were SARS-CoV-2-associated, whereas depth meant the fraction of total T cells that were SARS-CoV-2-associated. Using the MIRA data, each spike-specific TCR was assigned both to the spike region to which the TCR was reactive and to a CD4 or CD8 class. Log10-transformed breadth and depth values were compared by one-way ANOVA with Sidak's multiple comparisons tests. Held by TCRdb, this immuneACCESS table contains in-frame sequences only and omits some clones. Under half of the omission traces to an unresolved V gene where checked; the cause of the rest is unknown. The DNA gave D and trimming, while V, J and clone size come from that table. This sample gives around 99,000 clones in total; approximately 90% of them show up just once. 8% to 9.5% of the sample comes from the top ten.

V and J lose 3 bases and 5 bases, and a span of 11 bases separates them. The CDR3 measures 14 amino acids from cysteine to phenylalanine. Of all the DNA, just the CDR3 is kept, 42 bases in frame from base 1. The CDR1 and CDR2 encoded by the germline V gene (reference sequence) are LNHDA and SQIVND. The time point label corresponds to: about 28 days (+/-7) after the second vaccine dose. AZD1222 recipients whose second dose came at about 4 weeks and those whose second dose came at about 12 weeks were combined into one group, since spike-specific TCR depth and breadth did not differ between the two schedules. Vaccinee samples were obtained from the UK trials COV001 and COV002, which included a single-blind randomized controlled phase 2/3 trial of AZD1222 (ChAdOx1 nCoV-19) in healthy adults. Trial participant PBMC samples were collected at day 0 and day 28 after the second dose for TCRbeta chain sequencing.

Overall study outcomes, separate from this receptor: Spike-specific TCR breadth and depth rose significantly after two AZD1222 doses compared with day 0 and with MenACWY recipients. Because no day 14 peak-response samples were available, the repertoires could be characterized only after the peak T cell response. Conclusions about previously exposed vaccinees were limited because only six AZD1222 recipients were SARS-CoV-2 seropositive at baseline. Most participants were white British and females outnumbered males, and the authors suggested that clonal diversity may have been underestimated. Epitopes outside the regions mutated in the B.1.351 and B.1.1.7 variants were reportedly recognized by nearly half of the unique spike-specific TCRs. In the small 56-69-year group, the increase in depth fell short of significance, most likely because of low power. The whole spike protein was spanned by vaccine-associated CD4 TCRs, and dominant responses were seen in regions 160-218 and 743-854.

The clonotype comes from an adult who received the AZD1222 COVID-19 vaccine. The sample consisted of peripheral blood, taken 28 days after the second AZD1222 dose. In this chain, TRBV19 is recombined with TRBJ1-5, and perhaps TRBD1 as D gene, on 5 matching bases. The nucleotides read TGTGCCAGTAGTATCGGGACTGAGGATCAGCCCCAGCATTTT. It translates as CASSIGTEDQPQHF.